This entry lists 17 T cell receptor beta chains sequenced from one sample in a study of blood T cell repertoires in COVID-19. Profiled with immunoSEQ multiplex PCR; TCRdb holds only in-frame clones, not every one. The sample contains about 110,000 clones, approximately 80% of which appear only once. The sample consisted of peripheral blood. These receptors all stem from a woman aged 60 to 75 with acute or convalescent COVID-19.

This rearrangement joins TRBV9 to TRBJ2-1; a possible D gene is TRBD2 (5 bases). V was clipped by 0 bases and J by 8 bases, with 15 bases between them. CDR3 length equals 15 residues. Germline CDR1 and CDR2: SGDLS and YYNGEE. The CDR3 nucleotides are TGTGCCAGCAGCGTAGAAGCACGCCCGAGGGATGAGCAGTTCTTC. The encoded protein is CASSVEARPRDEQFF.

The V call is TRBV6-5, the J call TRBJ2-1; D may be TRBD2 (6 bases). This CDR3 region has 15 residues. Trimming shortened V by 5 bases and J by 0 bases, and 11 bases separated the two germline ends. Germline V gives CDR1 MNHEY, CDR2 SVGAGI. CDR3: CASSHRESSYNEQFF. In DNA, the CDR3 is TGTGCCAGCAGTCATCGGGAGAGCTCCTACAATGAGCAGTTCTTC.

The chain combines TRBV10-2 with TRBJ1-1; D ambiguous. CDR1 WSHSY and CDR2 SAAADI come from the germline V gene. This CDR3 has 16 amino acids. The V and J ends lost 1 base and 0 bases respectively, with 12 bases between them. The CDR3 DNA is TGCGCCAGCAGTGAGTATGGCAAGAGGTTGAACACTGAAGCTTTCTTT. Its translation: CASSEYGKRLNTEAFF.

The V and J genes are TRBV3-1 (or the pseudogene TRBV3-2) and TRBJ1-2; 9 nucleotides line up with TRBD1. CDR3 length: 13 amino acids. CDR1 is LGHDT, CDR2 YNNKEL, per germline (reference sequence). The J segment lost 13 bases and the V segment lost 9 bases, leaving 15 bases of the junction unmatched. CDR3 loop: CASQMGGQGMGTF. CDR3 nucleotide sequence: TGTGCCAGTCAAATGGGGGGACAGGGCATGGGCACCTTC.

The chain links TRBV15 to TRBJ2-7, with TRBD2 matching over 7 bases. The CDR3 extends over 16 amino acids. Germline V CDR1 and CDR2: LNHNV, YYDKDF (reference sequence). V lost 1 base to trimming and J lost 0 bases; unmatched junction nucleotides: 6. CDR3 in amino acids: CATSRVSGTLSYEQYF. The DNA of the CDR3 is TGTGCCACCAGCAGAGTAAGCGGGACCCTCTCCTACGAGCAGTACTTC.

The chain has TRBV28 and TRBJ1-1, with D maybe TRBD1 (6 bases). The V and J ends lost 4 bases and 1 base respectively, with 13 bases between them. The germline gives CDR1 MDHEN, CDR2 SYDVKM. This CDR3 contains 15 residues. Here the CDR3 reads CASSYIQGSNTEAFF. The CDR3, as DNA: TGTGCCAGCAGTTACATACAGGGATCGAACACTGAAGCTTTCTTT.

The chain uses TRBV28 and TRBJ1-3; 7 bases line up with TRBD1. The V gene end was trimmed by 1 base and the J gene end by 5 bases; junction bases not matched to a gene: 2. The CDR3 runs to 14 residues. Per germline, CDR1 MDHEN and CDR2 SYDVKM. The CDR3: CASSLSGGRNTIYF. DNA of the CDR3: TGTGCCAGCAGTTTATCAGGGGGGAGAAACACCATATATTTT.

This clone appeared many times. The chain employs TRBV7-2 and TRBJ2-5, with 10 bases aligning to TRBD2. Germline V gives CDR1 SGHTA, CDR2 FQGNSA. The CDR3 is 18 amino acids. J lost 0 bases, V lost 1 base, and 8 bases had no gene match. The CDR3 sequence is CASSLVLATSGNQETQYF. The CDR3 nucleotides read TGTGCCAGCAGCTTAGTCCTGGCAACTAGCGGGAACCAAGAGACCCAGTACTTC.

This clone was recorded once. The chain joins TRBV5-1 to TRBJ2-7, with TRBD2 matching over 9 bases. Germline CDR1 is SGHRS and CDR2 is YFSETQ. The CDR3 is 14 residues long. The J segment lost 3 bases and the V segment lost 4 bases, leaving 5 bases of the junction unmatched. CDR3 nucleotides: TGCGCCAGCAGCGTACCGACTAGCGGCTACGAGCAGTACTTC. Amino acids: CASSVPTSGYEQYF.

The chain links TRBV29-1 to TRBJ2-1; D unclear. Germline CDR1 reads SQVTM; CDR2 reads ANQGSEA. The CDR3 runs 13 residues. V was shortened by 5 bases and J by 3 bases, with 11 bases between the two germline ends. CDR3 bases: TGCAGCGTTCCCCTGGCGGACTACAATGAGCAGTTCTTC. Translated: CSVPLADYNEQFF.

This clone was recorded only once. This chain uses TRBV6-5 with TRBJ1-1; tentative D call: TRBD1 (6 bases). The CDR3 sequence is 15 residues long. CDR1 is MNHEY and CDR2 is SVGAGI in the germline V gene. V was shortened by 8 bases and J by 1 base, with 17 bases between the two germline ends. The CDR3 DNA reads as TGTGCCAGCTCAAAGAGGTACAGGGCGAACACTGAAGCTTTCTTT. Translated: CASSKRYRANTEAFF.

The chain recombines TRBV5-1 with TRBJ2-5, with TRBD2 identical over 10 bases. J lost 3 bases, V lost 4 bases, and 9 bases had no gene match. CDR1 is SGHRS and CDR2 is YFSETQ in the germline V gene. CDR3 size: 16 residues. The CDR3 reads CASSRDPAGGKETQYF. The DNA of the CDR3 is TGCGCCAGCAGCCGAGACCCAGCGGGAGGGAAAGAGACCCAGTACTTC.

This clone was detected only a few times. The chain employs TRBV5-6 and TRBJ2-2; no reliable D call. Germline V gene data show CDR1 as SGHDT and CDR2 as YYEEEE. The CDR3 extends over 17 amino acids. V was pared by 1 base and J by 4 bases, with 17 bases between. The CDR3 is CASSLFLARKSTGELFF. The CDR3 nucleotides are TGTGCCAGCAGCTTGTTTCTTGCGCGTAAGTCCACCGGGGAGCTGTTTTTT.

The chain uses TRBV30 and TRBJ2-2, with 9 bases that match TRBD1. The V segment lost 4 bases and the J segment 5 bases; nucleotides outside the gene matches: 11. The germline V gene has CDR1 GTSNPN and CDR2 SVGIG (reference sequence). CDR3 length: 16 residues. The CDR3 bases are TGTGCCTGGACACAGGGGGCGAACGGGTTTACCGGGGAGCTGTTTTTT. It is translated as CAWTQGANGFTGELFF.

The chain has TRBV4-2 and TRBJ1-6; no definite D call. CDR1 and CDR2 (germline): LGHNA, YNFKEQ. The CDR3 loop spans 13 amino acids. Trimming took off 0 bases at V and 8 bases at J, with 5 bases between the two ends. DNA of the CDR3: TGTGCCAGCAGCCAAGATCCGGATTCACCCCTCCACTTT. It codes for CASSQDPDSPLHF.

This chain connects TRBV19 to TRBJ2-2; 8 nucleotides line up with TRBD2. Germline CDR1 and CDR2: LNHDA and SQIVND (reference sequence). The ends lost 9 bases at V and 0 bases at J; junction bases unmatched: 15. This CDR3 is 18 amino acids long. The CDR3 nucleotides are TGTGCCAGCTCCAATAGGGGTAGGCGGGGGGCGAACACCGGGGAGCTGTTTTTT. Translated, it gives CASSNRGRRGANTGELFF. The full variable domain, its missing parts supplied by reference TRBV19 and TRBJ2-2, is DGGITQSPKYLFRKEGQNVTLSCEQNLNHDAMYWYRQDPGQGLRLIYYSQIVNDFQKGDIAEGYSVSREKKESFPLTVTSAQKNPTAFYLCASSNRGRRGANTGELFFGEGSRLTVL.

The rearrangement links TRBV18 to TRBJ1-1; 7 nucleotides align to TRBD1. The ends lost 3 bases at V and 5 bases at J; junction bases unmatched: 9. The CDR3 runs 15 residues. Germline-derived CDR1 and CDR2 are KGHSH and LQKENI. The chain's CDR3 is CASSPRQGSGTEAFF. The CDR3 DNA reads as TGTGCCAGCTCACCGCGACAGGGAAGTGGGACTGAAGCTTTCTTT.